The 15 T cell receptor beta chains below all came from one sample that was sequenced in a study of T cells after yellow fever vaccination. One entry per CDR3 protein, called by TCRdb with MiXCR from the 5' RACE reads. The profile covers 150,000 to 200,000 distinct CDR3 sequences, with approximately 6.8% appearing a single time and more than 2% taken by the ten largest. The material sequenced was CD4+ T cells sorted from PBMCs, taken more than 4 days after the first yellow fever vaccination. The source of these receptors is a man aged 18 to 30 who received the YFV17D yellow fever vaccine.

This clonotype was detected ten times or more. The V and J genes are TRBV5-1 and TRBJ2-3; the D is unclear. The germline V and J ends were trimmed by 6 bases and 6 bases, with 11 bases remaining between them. This CDR3 is 12 amino acids long. Germline loops: CDR1 SGHRS, CDR2 YFSETQ. CDR3 in DNA: TGCGCCAGCAACTTCGAAGGGGATACGCAGTATTTT. This encodes CASNFEGDTQYF.

Many counts were recorded for this clonotype. V and J are TRBV6-2 or TRBV6-3 and TRBJ2-3, with TRBD1 matching over 7 bases. CDR1 MNHEY and CDR2 SVGEGT come from the germline V gene. V trimming: 7 bases; J trimming: 1 base; junction bases outside the gene matches: 2. CDR3 length equals 13 residues. For the CDR3, the DNA is TGTGCCAGCAAGAGGGGGCGCACAGATACGCAGTATTTT. Protein: CASKRGRTDTQYF.

The chain carries TRBV29-1 and TRBJ2-7; TRBD1 agrees at 8 bases. CDR1 and CDR2 from the germline V gene are SQVTM and ANQGSEA. The CDR3 sequence is 11 residues long. J was trimmed by 4 bases and V by 4 bases; bases with no gene match: 0. In DNA form, the CDR3 reads TGCAGCGTTGGGGACAGGTACGAGCAGTACGTC. Translating gives CSVGDRYEQYV.

This clonotype was observed many times. The rearrangement joins TRBV5-1 to TRBJ1-1; D remains unclear. Trimming took 8 bases from V and 1 from J, leaving 18 bases between them. In germline, CDR1 is SGHRS, CDR2 YFSETQ. CDR3 length: 15 amino acids. CDR3 coding DNA: TGCGCCAGTATCGGAGGAGATGGGTCGAACACTGAAGCTTTCTTT. This gives the protein CASIGGDGSNTEAFF.

There are many counts of this clonotype. CDR3 sequence (DNA): TGTGCCAGCAGCCCCCTGGGGGGGGGATACACTGAAGCTTTCTTT. Its protein is CASSPLGGGYTEAFF. The chain employs TRBV7-3 and TRBJ1-1, with TRBD1 as a possible D gene (5 bases). CDR3 length: 15 amino acids. Germline lookup yields CDR1 SGHTA and CDR2 FQGTGA. Trimming pared 5 bases from V and 3 bases from J, leaving 16 bases between.

The chain carries TRBV12-3 or TRBV12-4 and TRBJ1-1; the D is unclear. Trimming cost V 8 bases and J 1 base, with 11 bases left between them. The CDR3 loop spans 13 amino acids. The CDR3 DNA reads as TGTGCCAGCCAAGCCGGGTCGAACACTGAAGCTTTCTTT. Amino acid sequence: CASQAGSNTEAFF.

This clonotype was seen at least ten times. This chain links TRBV4-1 with TRBJ1-4, with D maybe TRBD1 (5 bases). The CDR3 sequence is 15 residues long. V lost 2 bases and J lost 3, with 10 bases in between. The germline gives CDR1 MGHRA, CDR2 YSYEKL. The CDR3 bases are TGCGCCAGCAGCCAACCCGGGACCTCTAATGAAAAACTGTTTTTT. Translation: CASSQPGTSNEKLFF.

This clonotype was counted only a few times. V usage is TRBV20-1 and J usage is TRBJ2-5, with 7 bases matching TRBD2. V shed 1 base and J 5 bases; nucleotides not matched to a gene: 7. This CDR3 comprises 14 residues. The V gene's germline CDR1 is DFQATT and CDR2 SNEGSKA (reference sequence). The CDR3 protein is CSARAGGAGETQYF. In nucleotides, the CDR3 is TGCAGTGCTAGAGCTGGGGGAGCGGGGGAGACCCAGTACTTC.

This chain uses TRBV7-9 with TRBJ1-3; 7 bases align to TRBD1. V gave up 1 base and J gave up 8 bases; unmatched junction bases: 5. The CDR3 runs to 14 residues. Germline values: CDR1 SEHNR, CDR2 FQNEAQ (reference sequence). The CDR3 reads CASSLGGTDDTIYF. The CDR3 region has the DNA TGTGCCAGCAGCTTAGGTGGGACAGATGACACCATATATTTT. Full variable domain (remainder filled in from reference TRBV7-9 and TRBJ1-3): DTGVSQNPRHKITKRGQNVTFRCDPISEHNRLYWYRQTLGQGPEFLTYFQNEAQLEKSRLLSDRFSAERPKGSFSTLEIQRTEQGDSAMYLCASSLGGTDDTIYFGEGSWLTVV.

This clonotype appeared a few times. The chain joins TRBV5-6 to TRBJ1-2, with D possibly being TRBD1 (5 bases). CDR3 length: 15 amino acids. With 4 bases removed from V and 2 bases from J, the gap between germline ends came to 15 bases. Looked up from germline, CDR1 is SGHDT and CDR2 is YYEEEE. CDR3 amino acids: CASSRVRGVNYGYTF. In DNA form, the CDR3 reads TGTGCCAGCAGCCGGGTAAGGGGAGTGAACTATGGCTACACCTTC.

The chain joins TRBV20-1 to TRBJ1-4; 7 bases are shared with TRBD1. The CDR3 spans 15 residues. V lost 3 bases to trimming and J lost 6 bases; unmatched junction nucleotides: 10. Germline CDR1 and CDR2: DFQATT and SNEGSKA (reference sequence). CDR3 region: CSASFSGRGYEKLFF. DNA for the CDR3: TGCAGTGCTAGTTTTTCAGGCAGGGGGTATGAAAAACTGTTTTTT.

This clonotype has a count of ten or more. V is TRBV3-1 and J is TRBJ2-1, with 8 bases matching TRBD2. CDR3 length: 14 residues. V was clipped by 7 bases and J by 3 bases; unmatched bases: 5. From germline, CDR1 is LGHDT and CDR2 YNNKEL (reference sequence). The chain's CDR3 is CASTLAGNYNEQFF. Written as DNA, the CDR3 is TGTGCCAGCACCCTAGCGGGTAACTACAATGAGCAGTTCTTC.

This clonotype was seen only a few times. This chain joins TRBV6-5 and TRBJ1-1; 9 bases fit TRBD1. The germline V gene has CDR1 MNHEY and CDR2 SVGAGI. The CDR3 extends over 15 amino acids. V dropped 0 bases and J dropped 6; count of bases not matched to a gene: 5. The CDR3 spells CASSYSGTGLSEAFF. The CDR3 DNA reads TGTGCCAGCAGTTACTCCGGGACAGGGTTGTCTGAAGCTTTCTTT.

This clonotype was counted a few times. This chain links TRBV11-2 with TRBJ2-3; 11 nucleotides line up with TRBD1. The J segment lost 3 bases and the V segment lost 1 base, leaving 3 bases of the junction unmatched. This CDR3 is built from 16 residues. Germline V CDR1 and CDR2: SGHAT, FQNNGV. The CDR3 spells CASSLGGDRGTDTQYF. DNA of the CDR3: TGTGCCAGCAGCTTAGGAGGGGACAGGGGGACAGATACGCAGTATTTT.

This clonotype was seen at least ten times. This sequence joins TRBV7-2 and TRBJ2-7; 9 positions match TRBD1. Germline V gene data show CDR1 as SGHTA and CDR2 as FQGNSA. The length of the CDR3 is 13 residues. Trimming at V came to 2 bases and at J to 5 bases, leaving 1 base not matched to a gene. In nucleotides, the CDR3 is TGTGCCAGCAGCTTAACAGGGGGCCACGAGCAGTACTTC. Translation gives CASSLTGGHEQYF.